This TCR beta chain was documented in a study of shared clonotypes between healthy human individuals. For the study at large: Every donor yielded three CD4 naive, three CD4 memory, two CD8 naive and one CD8 memory plate.

V gave up 2 bases and J gave up 3 bases; unmatched junction bases: 3. Germline CDR1 reads MNHNS; CDR2 reads SASEGT. The CDR3 is 15 amino acids. Per the authors' pipeline: For the immunoSEQ data, sequences were junction-only without quality scores, so filtering differed. Assay: immunoSEQ multiplex PCR; the TCRdb copy retains only in-frame clones and omits some. V and J calls and clone size are as listed in that table; D and trimming were resolved from the DNA. The sample includes more than 550,000 clones, about 92% of them seen just once. On this clone itself: Its cognate antigen is unknown.

Study-wide results and caveats: Shared across a few donors were around 5% of the naive CD4 clonotypes.

The origin of this receptor is a man between 18 and 29 years old in good health. Some clones in this sample may be carry-over from other donors' samples. Sequencing was performed on memory CD8+ T cells from PBMCs. Stated subset: CD45RO+ cells pooled with CCR7-negative TemRA cells. The chain links TRBV6-1 to TRBJ2-1; 8 positions agree with TRBD1. The CDR3 nucleotides are TGTGCCAGCAGTGAAATGGACAGGGTCTACAATGAGCAGTTCTTC. Protein: CASSEMDRVYNEQFF.